Each of the 28 T cell receptor beta chains below was sequenced from the same sample in a study of identical twins (dated by TCRdb to the mid-2010s). The library was prepared using 5' RACE. The sequencing machine was an Illumina HiSeq 2000. Clones were called with MiXCR by TCRdb after fastp trimmed the public reads at Q25, and only in-frame beta chains were retained. Each CDR3 protein appears once, grouped with its most common genes and DNA. Across this sample there are some 730,000 distinct CDR3 sequences, with 15% to 20% seen only once. Of the sample, approximately 14% is held by the ten largest clones. This same sample was also taken into another study, of T cells expressing NK-cell markers.

The sequenced sample was PBMCs. Receptors were obtained from a young woman in good health.

This clonotype came up a few times. The rearrangement joins TRBV6-2 or TRBV6-3 to TRBJ2-3; no reliable D call. CDR3 length equals 14 residues. V lost 5 bases, J lost 2 bases, and 11 bases lay in between. Germline V gives CDR1 MNHEY, CDR2 SVGEGT. CDR3 residues: CASSRRSNTDTQYF. The CDR3 DNA is TGTGCCAGCAGTCGCCGGTCGAACACAGATACGCAGTATTTT.

This clonotype was detected a few times. The chain employs TRBV6-5 and TRBJ2-1; 8 bases align to TRBD2. The CDR3 has 17 amino acids. Unmatched junction bases numbered 12, after V lost 1 base and J lost 7 bases. CDR1 and CDR2 (germline): MNHEY, SVGAGI. CDR3 in amino acids: CASSYYARAGGGNEQFF. CDR3 nucleotides: TGTGCCAGCAGTTACTACGCCCGGGCGGGGGGTGGAAATGAGCAGTTCTTC.

V and J are TRBV5-1 and TRBJ1-2; D gene ambiguous. Germline V gene lookup returns CDR1 SGHRS and CDR2 YFSETQ. V lost 2 bases, J lost 4 bases, and 15 bases lay in between. CDR3 length equals 15 residues. The CDR3 DNA reads TGCGCCAGCAGCTTATCGGACGGAACCAGCTATGGCTACACCTTC. Amino acid sequence: CASSLSDGTSYGYTF.

This chain uses TRBV11-2 with TRBJ1-2; weak D call: TRBD1 (5 bases). V was shortened by 7 bases and J by 1 base, with 19 bases between the two germline ends. CDR3 length: 16 amino acids. In germline, CDR1 is SGHAT, CDR2 FQNNGV. Here the CDR3 reads CASNPFLGPYNYGYTF. The CDR3 DNA is TGTGCCAGCAATCCCTTTTTGGGACCGTATAACTATGGCTACACCTTC.

The rearrangement joins TRBV4-1 to TRBJ2-2, with D perhaps matching TRBD1 (5 bases). Germline V gene lookup returns CDR1 MGHRA and CDR2 YSYEKL. V lost 0 bases, J lost 6 bases, and 14 bases lay in between. The CDR3 is 16 amino acids. The chain's CDR3 is CASSQDGAPTAGELFF. The CDR3 DNA follows: TGCGCCAGCAGCCAAGATGGGGCCCCTACCGCCGGGGAGCTGTTTTTT.

The sample holds a few counts of this clonotype. The chain employs TRBV7-3 and TRBJ2-1; 10 positions agree with TRBD2. The CDR3 contains 15 residues. J gave up 6 bases and V 4 bases, and 6 bases lay outside the gene matches. Germline CDR1 SGHTA, CDR2 FQGTGA. CDR3 coding DNA: TGTGCCAGCAGCTCCCACCTAGCGGGGGCCAATGAGCAGTTCTTC. It is translated as CASSSHLAGANEQFF.

This clonotype was found many times. V gene TRBV20-1 combines with J gene TRBJ1-1, with D tentatively TRBD1 (5 bases). V was cut by 0 bases and J by 3 bases, with 8 bases left in between. Looked up from germline, CDR1 is DFQATT and CDR2 is SNEGSKA (reference sequence). The CDR3 length is 13 residues. The CDR3 nucleotides are TGCAGTGCTAGAGATCTCAGGGACACTGAAGCTTTCTTT. Amino acids: CSARDLRDTEAFF.

The rearrangement links TRBV12-5 to TRBJ1-1, with 8 nucleotides matching TRBD1. V gave up 2 bases and J gave up 4 bases; unmatched junction bases: 0. This CDR3 is 13 amino acids long. CDR1 and CDR2 from the germline V gene are LGHNT and FRNRAP. The DNA for the CDR3 is TGTGCTAGTGGTTTGACAGGGGGCACTGAAGCTTTCTTT. Translation: CASGLTGGTEAFF. Supplemented by reference TRBV12-5 and TRBJ1-1, the full variable domain reads DARVTQTPRHKVTEMGQEVTMRCQPILGHNTVFWYRQTMMQGLELLAYFRNRAPLDDSGMPKDRFSAEMPDATLATLKIQPSEPRDSAVYFCASGLTGGTEAFFGQGTRLTVV.

This clonotype was found many times. The gene calls are TRBV6-1 and TRBJ1-2; 7 bases align to TRBD1. Germline values: CDR1 MNHNS, CDR2 SASEGT. V trimming: 5 bases; J trimming: 7 bases; junction bases outside the gene matches: 7. The CDR3 is 13 residues long. The CDR3 DNA follows: TGTGCCAGCAGTCGACAGGGTCGGGGTGGCTACACCTTC. This translates into CASSRQGRGGYTF.

This clonotype was counted only a few times. This chain's CDR3 is CSARDPFAKGVPDTQYF. CDR3 DNA sequence: TGCAGTGCTAGAGACCCCTTTGCCAAGGGGGTCCCAGATACGCAGTATTTT. The V call is TRBV20-1, the J call TRBJ2-3; tentatively, D is TRBD1 (6 bases). Trimming removed 0 bases from V and 4 bases from J, with 20 bases in between. The CDR3 sequence is 17 residues long. In germline, CDR1 is DFQATT, CDR2 SNEGSKA (reference sequence).

This clonotype has more than one count but fewer than ten. J is TRBJ1-5 and V is TRBV24-1; TRBD1 might be the D (5 bases). Germline-derived CDR1 and CDR2 are KGHDR and SFDVKD. The CDR3 is 16 residues long. Trimming shortened V by 0 bases and J by 5 bases, and 13 bases separated the two germline ends. DNA of the CDR3: TGTGCCACCAGTGATTTGCAAGCGGGACCCGATCAGCCCCAGCATTTT. This translates into CATSDLQAGPDQPQHF.

This clonotype was counted only a few times. This chain joins TRBV7-8 and TRBJ2-4; 12 positions agree with TRBD2. The CDR3 has 15 amino acids. Germline V lookup: CDR1 SGHVS, CDR2 FQNEAQ. The J segment lost 9 bases and the V segment lost 4 bases, leaving 7 bases of the junction unmatched. CDR3: CASSSATSGRVIQYF. Here the CDR3 DNA reads TGTGCCAGCAGCTCAGCGACTAGCGGGAGAGTCATTCAGTACTTC.

The rearrangement links TRBV6-1 to TRBJ2-3; 7 nucleotides agree with TRBD2. Per the germline V gene, CDR1 is MNHNS and CDR2 is SASEGT. There are 15 residues in the CDR3. With 6 bases clipped from V and 3 bases from J, the junction kept 9 bases outside the gene matches. The CDR3 loop reads CASSRGVGGTDTQYF. CDR3 DNA: TGTGCCAGCAGCCGGGGTGTGGGGGGGACAGATACGCAGTATTTT.

The genes are TRBV29-1 and TRBJ2-7, with 7 nucleotides matching TRBD2. CDR3 length equals 14 residues. V gave up 1 base and J gave up 1 base; unmatched junction bases: 4. Germline values: CDR1 SQVTM, CDR2 ANQGSEA. For the CDR3, the DNA is TGCAGCGTTGAAGGGGGGAGGGAATCCTACGAGCAGTACTTC. Its translation: CSVEGGRESYEQYF.

V gene TRBV9 combines with J gene TRBJ2-7; 13 positions agree with TRBD2. J gave up 6 bases and V 4 bases, and 10 bases lay outside the gene matches. The V gene's germline CDR1 is SGDLS and CDR2 YYNGEE. The CDR3 loop spans 16 amino acids. CDR3 bases: TGTGCCAGCAGCCGCGCCCCCGGGACTAGCGGGATCGAGCAGTACTTC. Translated, it gives CASSRAPGTSGIEQYF.

This chain joins TRBV6-2 or TRBV6-3 and TRBJ2-5; D ambiguous. The V gene lost 4 bases and the J gene lost 5 bases, with 14 bases spanning the gap. Germline CDR1 and CDR2: MNHEY and SVGEGT. CDR3 length: 14 residues. In DNA, the CDR3 is TGTGCCAGCAGTTTAGGACCCTCATGGGAGACCCAGTACTTC. It is translated as CASSLGPSWETQYF.

The table lists this clonotype with a few counts. V and J are TRBV5-6 and TRBJ1-2, with 10 positions matching TRBD1. In germline, CDR1 is SGHDT, CDR2 YYEEEE. The CDR3 loop spans 17 amino acids. Trimming took 2 bases from V and 0 from J; bases not matched to a gene: 7. This CDR3 is CASSFGDRGLANYGYTF. The CDR3 DNA follows: TGTGCCAGCAGCTTTGGTGACAGGGGGCTCGCTAACTATGGCTACACCTTC. The full variable domain, completed using reference TRBV5-6 and TRBJ1-2, is DAGVTQSPTHLIKTRGQQVTLRCSPKSGHDTVSWYQQALGQGPQFIFQYYEEEERQRGNFPDRFSGHQFPNYSSELNVNALLLGDSALYLCASSFGDRGLANYGYTFGSGTRLTVV.

This chain joins TRBV5-1 and TRBJ2-6, with D perhaps TRBD2 (6 bases). CDR1 SGHRS and CDR2 YFSETQ come from the germline V gene. CDR3 length equals 19 residues. The ends were cut back, 4 bases at V and 0 bases at J, with 20 bases in the middle. The CDR3 DNA is TGCGCCAGCAGCCCCACCGGCGGACGGGAGAGCTCTGGGGCCAACGTCCTGACTTTC. Encoded protein: CASSPTGGRESSGANVLTF.

This chain uses TRBV28 with TRBJ2-7, with a possible D match to TRBD2 (6 bases). The CDR3 contains 17 residues. V was trimmed by 3 bases and J by 0 bases, leaving 18 bases between them. Germline values: CDR1 MDHEN, CDR2 SYDVKM. The CDR3 is CASSLSLGLLISYEQYF. The CDR3, as DNA: TGTGCCAGCAGTTTGTCGTTGGGACTCCTGATCTCCTACGAGCAGTACTTC.

This clonotype was detected only a few times. The gene calls are TRBV20-1 and TRBJ1-2, with a possible D match to TRBD1 (5 bases). Germline CDR1 and CDR2: DFQATT and SNEGSKA (reference sequence). This CDR3 has 16 residues. Trimming shortened V by 6 bases and J by 3 bases, and 23 bases separated the two germline ends. The CDR3 DNA reads TGCAGTGCAGCCCGCCCTCGAGCAGGGAGCGACTATGGCTACACCTTC. Its translation is CSAARPRAGSDYGYTF.

The sample holds a few counts of this clonotype. This rearrangement joins TRBV5-1 to TRBJ2-3; 10 nucleotides agree with TRBD2. After removal of 0 bases from V and 6 bases from J, the junction contained 7 bases not matched to a gene. The CDR3 is 16 residues long. The V gene's germline CDR1 is SGHRS and CDR2 YFSETQ. Written as DNA, the CDR3 is TGCGCCAGCAGCTTGGCAGCGGGGGGGGAAAGTGATACGCAGTATTTT. It specifies CASSLAAGGESDTQYF.

This clonotype was picked up a small number of times. The genes are TRBV10-3 and TRBJ2-1, with 8 positions matching TRBD1. The ends lost 6 bases at V and 8 bases at J; junction bases unmatched: 3. Germline CDR1 is ENHRY and CDR2 is SYGVKD. The CDR3 covers 12 residues. The CDR3 is CAIRAGGDEQFF. In DNA, the CDR3 is TGTGCCATCAGAGCAGGGGGCGATGAGCAGTTCTTC.

This clonotype was detected ten times or more. The chain is built from TRBV10-3 and TRBJ2-1; 9 bases are shared with TRBD1. Germline V gene data show CDR1 as ENHRY and CDR2 as SYGVKD. Trimming removed 6 bases from V and 6 bases from J; junction bases left unmatched: 9. The CDR3 sequence is 15 residues long. The CDR3 DNA sequence: TGTGCCATCAGGGCCGGACAGGGGAGTAGCAATGAGCAGTTCTTC. Translated, it gives CAIRAGQGSSNEQFF.

The CDR3 is CASSGGQGVNEQFF. Here the CDR3 DNA reads TGTGCCAGCAGTGGGGGACAGGGAGTCAATGAGCAGTTCTTC. This rearrangement joins TRBV25-1 to TRBJ2-1; 9 bases align to TRBD1. J gave up 6 bases and V 4 bases, and 4 bases lay outside the gene matches. The CDR3 contains 14 residues. Germline CDR1 MGHDK, CDR2 SYGVNS.

The V gene is TRBV6-6, the J gene TRBJ1-2; D not resolved. The CDR3 loop spans 12 amino acids. Trimming cost V 6 bases and J 1 base, with 6 bases left between them. From germline, CDR1 is MNHNY and CDR2 SVGAGI (reference sequence). In DNA form, the CDR3 reads TGTGCCAGCAGCACAGTTAACTATGGCTACACCTTC. Its protein product is CASSTVNYGYTF.

The V gene is TRBV12-3 or TRBV12-4, the J gene TRBJ1-1; weak D call: TRBD1 (6 bases). Trimming left V 5 bases short and J 5 bases short, with 18 bases between. The CDR3 covers 15 residues. The CDR3 loop reads CASSGGGLGGTEAFF. In DNA form, the CDR3 reads TGTGCCAGCAGTGGAGGGGGGCTCGGGGGAACTGAAGCTTTCTTT.

The chain couples TRBV6-5 to TRBJ1-6; TRBD1 might be the D (6 bases). In germline, CDR1 is MNHEY, CDR2 SVGAGI. This CDR3 comprises 14 residues. V was cut by 4 bases and J by 10 bases, with 14 bases left in between. Here the CDR3 DNA reads TGTGCCAGCAGTTTCCAGGGGAGTAACTCACCCCTCCACTTT. Translation gives CASSFQGSNSPLHF.

The rearrangement links TRBV29-1 to TRBJ2-1; D uncertain. Germline V gene data show CDR1 as SQVTM and CDR2 as ANQGSEA. The V end was cut by 3 bases, the J end by 9 bases, with 6 bases between. CDR3 length equals 10 residues. The DNA of the CDR3 is TGCAGCGTTGATCTGGGTGAGCAGTTCTTC. Translated, it gives CSVDLGEQFF.